At least ten counts were recorded for the clone carrying this T cell receptor (beta chain). The antigen is not known. With molecular barcodes, quantitative 5'-RACE was used to make the TCR beta libraries. TCRdb re-analysed the 5' RACE reads in MiXCR, keeping a single row per CDR3 protein. The sample has 470,000 or so distinct CDR3 sequences, about 24% seen once; the top ten hold 0.89%. V lost 6 bases, J lost 1 base, and 5 bases stayed unmatched. The CDR3 sequence is 16 residues long. Germline assignment: CDR1 MGHDK and CDR2 SYGVNS. The data originate from a study of CD8 T cells in ankylosing spondylitis. Study outcomes and limitations: For ankylosing spondylitis blood, a TCR beta motif of 7 or 8 highly homologous variants appeared characteristic.

The source material was blood, either unsorted or a sorted T cell fraction (not recorded which). The TCR sequence derives from a male donor with ankylosing spondylitis. The V gene is TRBV25-1, the J gene TRBJ2-2; 10 bases are a match to TRBD1. CDR3 DNA sequence: TGTGCCAGCAGCAGACAGGGGGCTAAGAACACCGGGGAGCTGTTTTTT. The encoded protein is CASSRQGAKNTGELFF.